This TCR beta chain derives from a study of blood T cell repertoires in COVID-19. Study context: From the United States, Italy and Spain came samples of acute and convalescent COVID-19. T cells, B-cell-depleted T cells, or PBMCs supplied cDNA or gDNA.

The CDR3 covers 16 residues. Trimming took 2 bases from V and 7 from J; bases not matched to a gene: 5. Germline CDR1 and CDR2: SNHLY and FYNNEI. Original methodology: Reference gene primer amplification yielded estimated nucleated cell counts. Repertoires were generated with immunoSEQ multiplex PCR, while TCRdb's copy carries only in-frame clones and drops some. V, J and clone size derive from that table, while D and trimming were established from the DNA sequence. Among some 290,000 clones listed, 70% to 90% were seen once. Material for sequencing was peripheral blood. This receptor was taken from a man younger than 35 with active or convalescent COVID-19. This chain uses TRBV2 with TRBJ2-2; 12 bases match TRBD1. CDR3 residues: CASSEWGQGADGELFF. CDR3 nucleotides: TGTGCCAGCAGTGAATGGGGACAGGGGGCGGACGGGGAGCTGTTTTTT.